Sequencing of this T cell receptor beta chain was carried out in a study of T cell repertoires in aging, cancer and after chemotherapy. Rearranged V-D-J TRB sequences were amplified with a mixed TRB-A/B primer pool. TCRdb itself ran the multiplex PCR reads through MiXCR, one entry per CDR3 protein. This table holds about a thousand distinct CDR3 sequences, about 20% found once. Germline lookup yields CDR1 SGDLS and CDR2 YYNGEE. Trimming shortened V by 6 bases and J by 5 bases, and 15 bases separated the two germline ends. The CDR3 loop spans 13 amino acids. Amplification of TCR beta used genomic DNA extracted from peripheral blood.

The V call is TRBV9, the J call TRBJ2-7; tentatively, D is TRBD1 or TRBD2 (5 bases each). The sequencing sample was made of blood. The receptor's source is a human donor with a solid tumor. CDR3 sequence reads: CASTDGVGDEQYF. As DNA, the CDR3 is TGTGCCAGCACCGACGGGGTGGGGGACGAGCAGTACTTC. Combining the CDR3 with reference TRBV9 and TRBJ2-7 gives the whole variable domain DSGVTQTPKHLITATGQRVTLRCSPRSGDLSVYWYQQSLDQGLQFLIQYYNGEERAKGNILERFSAQQFPDLHSELNLSSLELGDSALYFCASTDGVGDEQYFGPGTRLTVT.